The next 22 T cell receptor beta chains were all read from a single sample in a study of blood T cell repertoires in COVID-19. This table comes from immunoSEQ multiplex PCR, and its TCRdb copy is limited to in-frame clones, with some not included. The top ten clones hold approximately 15% of a sample with about 15,000 clones, approximately 83% of them seen once. Sample: peripheral blood. The receptors here all came from a human donor in a cohort sampled during active COVID-19.

This clone was counted a few times. V is TRBV6-5 and J is TRBJ1-1; 7 nucleotides line up with TRBD1. The CDR3 contains 14 residues. Trimming cost V 6 bases and J 1 base; bases outside gene matches: 5. Looked up from germline, CDR1 is MNHEY and CDR2 is SVGAGI. The CDR3 loop is CASSLDRQNTEAFF. CDR3 DNA sequence: TGTGCCAGCAGCCTGGACAGGCAGAACACTGAAGCTTTCTTT.

This clone showed up just once. CDR3 loop: CASSTRLAGFYNEQFF. CDR3 bases: TGTGCCAGCAGTACCCGACTAGCGGGGTTCTACAATGAGCAGTTCTTC. V and J are TRBV6-2 or TRBV6-3 and TRBJ2-1; TRBD2 matches 11 bases. Germline values: CDR1 MNHEY, CDR2 SVGEGT. This CDR3 contains 16 residues. The ends lost 5 bases at V and 3 bases at J; junction bases unmatched: 6.

CDR3 nucleotides: TGTGCCAGCAGAGAAACCCCGGGGAGCAATCAGCCCCAGCATTTT. Protein product: CASRETPGSNQPQHF. The rearrangement joins TRBV2 to TRBJ1-5; D gene uncertain. CDR3 length: 15 residues. Germline assignment: CDR1 SNHLY and CDR2 FYNNEI. The ends were cut back, 6 bases at V and 1 base at J, with 13 bases in the middle.

The chain has TRBV6-5 and TRBJ2-1; 7 bases align to TRBD1. This CDR3 spans 14 amino acids. Germline trimming cut 0 bases from V and 9 bases from J; bases unmatched to any gene: 5. Germline loops: CDR1 MNHEY, CDR2 SVGAGI. CDR3: CASSYSRGGSEQFF. CDR3 in DNA: TGTGCCAGCAGTTACTCGAGAGGGGGCAGTGAGCAGTTCTTC.

The rearrangement joins TRBV2 to TRBJ1-2; D might be TRBD1 (5 bases). Germline V CDR1 and CDR2: SNHLY, FYNNEI. The CDR3 is made up of 12 amino acids. V shed 8 bases and J shed 9 bases, with 16 bases lying between them. The CDR3 DNA sequence: TGTGCCAGCCGGGGGATTGGCGGGAGCTACACCTTC. Translated, it gives CASRGIGGSYTF.

The rearrangement links TRBV6-5 to TRBJ2-1, with D perhaps matching TRBD2 (5 bases). Trimming left V 6 bases short and J 4 bases short, with 13 bases between. CDR1 is MNHEY, CDR2 SVGAGI, per germline. The CDR3 has 14 residues. The CDR3 region is CASSLSGRYNEQFF. The DNA of the CDR3 is TGTGCCAGCAGCCTTTCGGGGAGATACAATGAGCAGTTCTTC.

This clone was found a few times. The J gene is TRBJ2-7, the V gene TRBV11-2, with D possibly TRBD1 on 5 matching bases. CDR3 length: 13 residues. The V gene's germline CDR1 is SGHAT and CDR2 FQNNGV. V gave up 5 bases and J gave up 4 bases, with 12 bases separating them. This CDR3 reads CASSTRQTYEQYF. CDR3 DNA sequence: TGTGCCAGCAGCACCCGACAGACATACGAGCAGTACTTC.

The chain employs TRBV4-3 and TRBJ1-4; D unresolved. The ends were cut back, 0 bases at V and 3 bases at J, with 8 bases in the middle. The CDR3 is made up of 15 amino acids. The V gene's germline CDR1 is LGHNA and CDR2 YSLEER. CDR3 bases: TGCGCCAGCAGCCAAGAACGAGGTTCTAATGAAAAACTGTTTTTT. Translated: CASSQERGSNEKLFF.

The chain joins TRBV7-2 to TRBJ1-1, with a tentative D call TRBD1 (5 bases). V was trimmed by 1 base and J by 4 bases, leaving 13 bases between them. This CDR3 contains 15 residues. CDR1 SGHTA and CDR2 FQGNSA come from the germline V gene. The CDR3 sequence: CASSLVAGWGTEAFF. The CDR3 DNA follows: TGTGCCAGCAGCTTAGTGGCAGGGTGGGGCACTGAAGCTTTCTTT.

The chain links TRBV3-1 (or the pseudogene TRBV3-2) to TRBJ2-6, with 9 bases identical to TRBD2. This CDR3 has 20 residues. The V gene's germline CDR1 is LGHDT and CDR2 YNNKEL (reference sequence). J was trimmed by 3 bases and V by 7 bases; bases with no gene match: 19. The CDR3 DNA sequence: TGTGCCAGCACCCGGCAGCGGGGGGCCCCATCTCTGTTTGGGGCCAACGTCCTGACTTTC. Translation gives CASTRQRGAPSLFGANVLTF.

The genes are TRBV12-3 or TRBV12-4 and TRBJ1-5; no definite D call. CDR3 length equals 12 residues. V gave up 8 bases and J gave up 9 bases, with 14 bases separating them. For the CDR3, the DNA is TGTGCCAGCTGCGCTAATTTCGGGCCCCAGCATTTT. Encoded protein: CASCANFGPQHF.

This clone has only a few counts. In DNA form, the CDR3 reads TGTGCCAGCAGTGAGCAGGGTGTCTATCAGCCCCAGCATTTT. This encodes CASSEQGVYQPQHF. V and J are TRBV2 and TRBJ1-5; the D gene is possibly TRBD1 (5 bases). Trimming cost V 3 bases and J 5 bases, with 11 bases left between them. In germline, CDR1 is SNHLY, CDR2 FYNNEI. This CDR3 has 14 amino acids.

The chain is built from TRBV5-6 and TRBJ1-2; D is perhaps TRBD1 (6 bases). V was cut by 0 bases and J by 8 bases, with 14 bases left in between. The CDR3 is 14 amino acids. Germline CDR1 SGHDT, CDR2 YYEEEE. The CDR3, as DNA: TGTGCCAGCAGCTTGGGGGGGCGGTTTATAGGCTACACCTTC. It specifies CASSLGGRFIGYTF.

The chain employs TRBV6-5 and TRBJ1-2; D is uncertain. This CDR3 comprises 13 residues. The V end lost 10 bases, the J end lost 2 bases, and 14 bases lay between the germline ends. Germline lookup yields CDR1 MNHEY and CDR2 SVGAGI. The CDR3 spells CAITTPINYGYTF. For the CDR3, the DNA is TGTGCCATTACTACCCCGATAAACTATGGCTACACCTTC.

The chain has TRBV6-5 and TRBJ2-5; D might be TRBD2 (5 bases). V was cut by 4 bases and J by 1 base, with 7 bases left in between. Germline V gene data show CDR1 as MNHEY and CDR2 as SVGAGI. The CDR3 sequence is 13 residues long. This CDR3 is CASSSGSQETQYF. The CDR3 DNA is TGTGCCAGCAGTTCGGGGAGCCAAGAGACCCAGTACTTC.

The V gene is TRBV4-3, the J gene TRBJ2-7; perhaps TRBD2 as D (7 bases). The V end lost 0 bases, the J end lost 0 bases, and 15 bases lay between the germline ends. Germline CDR1 reads LGHNA; CDR2 reads YSLEER. The CDR3 totals 17 residues. CDR3 nucleotide sequence: TGCGCCAGCAGCCAAGATCACGCGGCGGGGGCCTCCTACGAGCAGTACTTC. It is translated as CASSQDHAAGASYEQYF.

V and J are TRBV7-9 and TRBJ1-1; D may be TRBD1 (6 bases). Germline V gene data show CDR1 as SEHNR and CDR2 as FQNEAQ (reference sequence). Trimming shortened V by 5 bases and J by 5 bases, and 18 bases separated the two germline ends. This CDR3 has 15 residues. CDR3 residues: CASSPQGQGTTEAFF. Written as DNA, the CDR3 is TGTGCCAGCAGCCCTCAGGGCCAGGGGACGACTGAAGCTTTCTTT.

The rearrangement links TRBV4-3 to TRBJ1-6, with D possibly matching TRBD1 (5 bases). V dropped 4 bases and J dropped 8 bases, with 18 bases sitting between them. The CDR3 loop spans 16 amino acids. The germline gives CDR1 LGHNA, CDR2 YSLEER. The CDR3 sequence is CASSLSSRGGDSPLHF. The CDR3 DNA is TGCGCCAGCAGCCTGTCCTCCCGGGGGGGAGATTCACCCCTCCACTTT.

The gene calls are TRBV4-1 and TRBJ2-1; 7 bases are shared with TRBD2. Germline values: CDR1 MGHRA, CDR2 YSYEKL. Trimming cost V 0 bases and J 0 bases; bases outside gene matches: 11. This CDR3 is 19 amino acids long. The CDR3 sequence is CASSQEKRGTKNSYNEQFF. The CDR3 coding sequence is TGCGCCAGCAGCCAAGAGAAGCGGGGCACGAAGAACTCCTACAATGAGCAGTTCTTC.

The chain combines TRBV19 with TRBJ1-4; unclear D gene. The V and J ends lost 7 bases and 7 bases respectively, with 10 bases between them. The CDR3 is 12 residues long. Germline CDR1 is LNHDA and CDR2 is SQIVND (reference sequence). CDR3 loop: CASTGRAEKLFF. The CDR3 nucleotides are TGTGCCAGTACGGGGAGGGCTGAAAAACTGTTTTTT.

The rearrangement links TRBV13 to TRBJ2-5; possible D gene TRBD2, 5 bases. Per germline, CDR1 PRHDT and CDR2 FYEKMQ (reference sequence). This CDR3 spans 17 amino acids. The V gene lost 1 base and the J gene lost 4 bases, with 19 bases spanning the gap. The CDR3 DNA follows: TGTGCCAGCAGCTTAGTGGCGGGTCAGTTGGTTGGAGAGACCCAGTACTTC. Translating it yields CASSLVAGQLVGETQYF.

The chain recombines TRBV12-3 or TRBV12-4 with TRBJ2-2; no firm D call. The CDR3 spans 11 residues. Trimming left V 5 bases short and J 5 bases short, with 3 bases between. CDR3 in amino acids: CASSQTGELFF. CDR3 DNA: TGTGCCAGCAGTCAGACCGGGGAGCTGTTTTTT.